This T cell receptor (beta chain) was recovered during a study of blood T cell repertoires in COVID-19. Overall study context: Both acute and convalescent COVID-19 samples were obtained from the United States, Italy and Spain. PBMCs, B-cell-depleted T cells, or T cells were the source of the cDNA or gDNA that made up the material.

This CDR3 is 15 amino acids long. V was cut by 2 bases and J by 4 bases, with 14 bases left in between. Germline CDR1 MNHNY, CDR2 SVGAGI (reference sequence). Original processing notes: Nucleated cell number was recorded as an estimate derived from reference gene primer amplification. The protocol was immunoSEQ multiplex PCR, while the TCRdb copy is restricted to in-frame clones and leaves out a portion. Clonal size and the V and J genes are those of that table, whereas D and trimming came from the DNA. This table has some 180,000 clones, 75% to 90% appearing once. This chain uses TRBV6-6 with TRBJ1-1, with D hard to call. This TCR was recovered from a woman in her fifties or sixties with acute or convalescent COVID-19. The sample was peripheral blood. CDR3 loop: CASSYGELTTTEAFF. The CDR3 nucleotides are TGTGCCAGCAGTTACGGGGAGCTCACAACCACTGAAGCTTTCTTT.